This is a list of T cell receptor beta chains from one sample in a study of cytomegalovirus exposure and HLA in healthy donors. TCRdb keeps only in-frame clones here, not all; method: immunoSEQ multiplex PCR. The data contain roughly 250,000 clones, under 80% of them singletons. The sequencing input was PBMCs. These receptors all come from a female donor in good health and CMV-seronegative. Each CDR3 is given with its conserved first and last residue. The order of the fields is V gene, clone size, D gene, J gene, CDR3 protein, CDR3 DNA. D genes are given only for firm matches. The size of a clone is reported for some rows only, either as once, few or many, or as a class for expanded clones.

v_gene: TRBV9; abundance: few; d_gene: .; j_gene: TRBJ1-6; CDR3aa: CASSVVENSPLHF; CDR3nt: TGTGCCAGCAGCGTAGTAGAGAATTCACCCCTCCACTTT
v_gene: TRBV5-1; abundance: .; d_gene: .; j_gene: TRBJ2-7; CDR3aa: CASSLEAGELIEQYF; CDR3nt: TGCGCCAGCAGCTTGGAGGCAGGTGAACTTATTGAGCAGTACTTC
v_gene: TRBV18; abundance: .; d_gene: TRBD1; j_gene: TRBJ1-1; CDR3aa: CASSPPGQVGGCIF; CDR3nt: TGTGCCAGCTCACCACCGGGACAGGTCGGAGGGTGTATCTTT
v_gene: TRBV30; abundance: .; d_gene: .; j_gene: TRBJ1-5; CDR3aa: CAWTRTRGGNQPQHF; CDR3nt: TGTGCCTGGACCCGGACTCGGGGGGGCAATCAGCCCCAGCATTTT
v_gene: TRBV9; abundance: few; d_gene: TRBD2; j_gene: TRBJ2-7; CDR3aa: CASRSSGLAGFSYEQYF; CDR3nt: TGTGCCAGCAGATCGTCGGGACTAGCGGGTTTTTCCTACGAGCAGTACTTC
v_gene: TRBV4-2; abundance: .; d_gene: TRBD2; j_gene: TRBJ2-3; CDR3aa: CASSPRSSDGGDTQYF; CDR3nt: TGTGCCAGCAGCCCCCGTAGTAGCGACGGGGGGGATACGCAGTATTTT
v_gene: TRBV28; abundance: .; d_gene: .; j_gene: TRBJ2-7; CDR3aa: CASSFAGSDYEQYF; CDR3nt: TGTGCCAGCAGTTTTGCGGGTTCGGATTACGAGCAGTACTTC
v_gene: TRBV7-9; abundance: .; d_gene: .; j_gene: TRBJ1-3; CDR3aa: CASSWEETGNTIYF; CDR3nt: TGTGCCAGCAGCTGGGAGGAGACTGGAAACACCATATATTTT
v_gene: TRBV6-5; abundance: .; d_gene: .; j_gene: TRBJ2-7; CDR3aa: CASSPTPVTGYEQYF; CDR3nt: TGTGCCAGCAGTCCGACCCCAGTAACAGGGTACGAGCAGTACTTC
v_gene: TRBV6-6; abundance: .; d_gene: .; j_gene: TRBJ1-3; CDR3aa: CASKPGQVRNTIYF; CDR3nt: TGTGCCAGCAAACCGGGACAAGTACGAAACACCATATATTTT
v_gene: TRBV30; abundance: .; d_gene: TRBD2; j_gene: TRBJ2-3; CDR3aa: CAWASQAAGDAQYF; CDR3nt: TGTGCCTGGGCATCCCAAGCAGCGGGAGATGCGCAGTATTTT
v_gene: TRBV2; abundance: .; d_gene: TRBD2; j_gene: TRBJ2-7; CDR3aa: CASGLAGGATYEQYF; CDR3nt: TGTGCCAGCGGGCTAGCGGGAGGAGCCACCTACGAGCAGTACTTC
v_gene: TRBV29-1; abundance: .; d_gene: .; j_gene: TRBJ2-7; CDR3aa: CSVGDSPYEQYF; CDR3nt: TGCAGCGTTGGTGACTCTCCCTACGAGCAGTACTTC
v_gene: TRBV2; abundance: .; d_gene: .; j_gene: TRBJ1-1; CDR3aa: CASTEGRVTEAFF; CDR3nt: TGTGCCAGCACGGAGGGGCGTGTTACTGAAGCTTTCTTT
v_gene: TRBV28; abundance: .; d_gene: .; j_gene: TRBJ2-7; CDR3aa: CASSFRGIYEQYF; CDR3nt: TGTGCCAGCAGTTTTAGGGGGATCTACGAGCAGTACTTC
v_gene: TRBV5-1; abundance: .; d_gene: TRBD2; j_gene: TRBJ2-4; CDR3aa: CASSLMGGTNIQYF; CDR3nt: TGCGCCAGCAGCTTGATGGGGGGGACAAACATTCAGTACTTC
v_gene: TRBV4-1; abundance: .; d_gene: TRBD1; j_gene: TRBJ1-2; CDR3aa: CASTAGPGTDLLGYTF; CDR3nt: TGCGCCAGCACCGCCGGCCCCGGGACAGACCTCCTTGGCTACACCTTC
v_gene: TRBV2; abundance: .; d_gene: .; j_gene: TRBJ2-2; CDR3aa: CASRTGPNTGELFF; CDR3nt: TGTGCCAGCAGGACAGGTCCTAACACCGGGGAGCTGTTTTTT
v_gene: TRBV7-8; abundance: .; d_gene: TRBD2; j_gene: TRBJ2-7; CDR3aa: CASSSLAGVGEQYF; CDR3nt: TGTGCCAGCAGCTCCCTAGCGGGAGTAGGCGAGCAGTACTTC
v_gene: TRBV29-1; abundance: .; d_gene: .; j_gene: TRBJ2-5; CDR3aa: CSVGAAQETQYF; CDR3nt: TGCAGCGTTGGGGCAGCACAAGAGACCCAGTACTTC
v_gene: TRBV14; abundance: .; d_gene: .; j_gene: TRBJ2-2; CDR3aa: CASSLETGELFF; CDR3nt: TGTGCCAGCAGCCTCGAGACCGGGGAGCTGTTTTTT
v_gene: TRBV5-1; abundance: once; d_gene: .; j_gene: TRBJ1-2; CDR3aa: CASSWTDPVYGYTF; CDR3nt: TGCGCCAGCAGCTGGACAGATCCCGTCTATGGCTACACCTTC